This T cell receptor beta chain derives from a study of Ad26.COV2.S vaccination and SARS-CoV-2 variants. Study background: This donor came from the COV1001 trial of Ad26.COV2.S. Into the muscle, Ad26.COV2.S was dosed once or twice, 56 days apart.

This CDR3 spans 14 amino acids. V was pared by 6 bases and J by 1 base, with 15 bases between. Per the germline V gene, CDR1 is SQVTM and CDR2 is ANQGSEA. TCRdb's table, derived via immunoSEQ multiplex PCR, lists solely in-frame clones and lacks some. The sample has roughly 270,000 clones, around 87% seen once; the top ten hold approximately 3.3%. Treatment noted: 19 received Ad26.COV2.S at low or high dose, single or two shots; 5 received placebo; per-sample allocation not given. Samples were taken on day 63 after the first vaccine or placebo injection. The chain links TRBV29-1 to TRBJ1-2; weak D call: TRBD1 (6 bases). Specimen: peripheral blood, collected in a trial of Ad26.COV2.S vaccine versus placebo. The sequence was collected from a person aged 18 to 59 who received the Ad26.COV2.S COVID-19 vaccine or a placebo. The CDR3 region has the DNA TGCAGCGTGCTACCAGGGGACGATAACTATGGCTACACCTTC. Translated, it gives CSVLPGDDNYGYTF.